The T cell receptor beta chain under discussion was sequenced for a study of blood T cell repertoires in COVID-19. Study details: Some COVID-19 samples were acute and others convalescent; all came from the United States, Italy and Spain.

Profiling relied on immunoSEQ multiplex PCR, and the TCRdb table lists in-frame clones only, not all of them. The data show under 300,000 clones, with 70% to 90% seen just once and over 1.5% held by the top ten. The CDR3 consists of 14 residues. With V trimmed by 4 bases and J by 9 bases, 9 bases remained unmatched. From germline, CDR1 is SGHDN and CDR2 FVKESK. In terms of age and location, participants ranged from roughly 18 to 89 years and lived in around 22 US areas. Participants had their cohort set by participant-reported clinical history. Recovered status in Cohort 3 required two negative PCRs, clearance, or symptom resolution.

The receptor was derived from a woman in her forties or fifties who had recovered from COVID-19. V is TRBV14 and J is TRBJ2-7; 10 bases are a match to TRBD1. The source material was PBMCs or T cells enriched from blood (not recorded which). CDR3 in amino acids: CASSLFGTGVGQYF. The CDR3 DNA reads TGTGCCAGCAGCCTCTTCGGGACAGGGGTCGGGCAGTACTTC. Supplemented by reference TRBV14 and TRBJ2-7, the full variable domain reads EAGVTQFPSHSVIEKGQTVTLRCDPISGHDNLYWYRRVMGKEIKFLLHFVKESKQDESGMPNNRFLAERTGGTYSTLKVQPAELEDSGVYFCASSLFGTGVGQYFGPGTRLTVT.